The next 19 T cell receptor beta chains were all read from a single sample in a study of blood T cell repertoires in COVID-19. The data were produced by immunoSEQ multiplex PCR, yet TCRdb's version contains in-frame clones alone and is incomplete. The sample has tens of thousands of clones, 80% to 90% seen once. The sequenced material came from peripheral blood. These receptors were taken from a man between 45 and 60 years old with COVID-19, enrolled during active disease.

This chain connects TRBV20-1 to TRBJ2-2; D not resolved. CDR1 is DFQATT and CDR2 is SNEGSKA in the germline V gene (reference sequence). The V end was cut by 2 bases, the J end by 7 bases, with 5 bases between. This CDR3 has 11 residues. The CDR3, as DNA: TGCAGTGCTAGACGGGTCGGGGAGCTGTTTTTT. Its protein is CSARRVGELFF.

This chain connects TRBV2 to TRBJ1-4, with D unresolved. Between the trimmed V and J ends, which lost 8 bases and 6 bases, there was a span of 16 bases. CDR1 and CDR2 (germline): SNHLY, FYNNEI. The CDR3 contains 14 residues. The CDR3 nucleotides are TGTGCCAGCCATAGAGTTACTCGGGATGAAAAACTGTTTTTT. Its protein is CASHRVTRDEKLFF.

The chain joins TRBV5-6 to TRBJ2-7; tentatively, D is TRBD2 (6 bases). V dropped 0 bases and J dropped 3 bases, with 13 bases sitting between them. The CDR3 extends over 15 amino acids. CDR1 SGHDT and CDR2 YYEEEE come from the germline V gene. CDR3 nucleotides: TGTGCCAGCAGCTTGGACGGGGGAAATGACTACGAGCAGTACTTC. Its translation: CASSLDGGNDYEQYF.

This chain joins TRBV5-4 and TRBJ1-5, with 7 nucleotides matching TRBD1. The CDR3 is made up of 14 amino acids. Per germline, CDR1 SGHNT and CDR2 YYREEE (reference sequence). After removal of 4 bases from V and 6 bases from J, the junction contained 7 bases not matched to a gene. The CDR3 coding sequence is TGTGCCAGCAGCACCGACAGGGCTGCTCAGCCCCAGCATTTT. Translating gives CASSTDRAAQPQHF.

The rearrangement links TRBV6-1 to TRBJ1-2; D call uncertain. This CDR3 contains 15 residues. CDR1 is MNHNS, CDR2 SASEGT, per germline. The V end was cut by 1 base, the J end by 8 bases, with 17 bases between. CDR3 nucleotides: TGTGCCAGCAGTGAAGGCCCCGGACTGCTGAAAGGCTACACCTTC. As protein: CASSEGPGLLKGYTF.

CDR3 sequence: CASSRGLSGANVLTF. DNA of the CDR3: TGTGCCAGCAGCAGGGGACTCTCTGGGGCCAACGTCCTGACTTTC. The V gene is TRBV5-8, the J gene TRBJ2-6, with D possibly TRBD2 on 6 matching bases. The CDR3 contains 15 residues. Trimming cost V 4 bases and J 0 bases, with 8 bases left between them. Per germline, CDR1 SGHTS and CDR2 YDEGEE. The whole variable domain, remainder taken from reference TRBV5-8 and TRBJ2-6, is EAGVTQSPTHLIKTRGQQATLRCSPISGHTSVYWYQQALGLGLQFLLWYDEGEERNRGNFPPRFSGRQFPNYSSELNVNALELEDSALYLCASSRGLSGANVLTFGAGSRLTVL.

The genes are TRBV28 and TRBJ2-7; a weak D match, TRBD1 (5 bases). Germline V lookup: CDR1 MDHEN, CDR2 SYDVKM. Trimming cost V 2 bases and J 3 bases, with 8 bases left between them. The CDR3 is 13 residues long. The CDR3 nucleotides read TGTGCCAGCAGTTTAGACAGCTACTACGAGCAGTACTTC. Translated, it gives CASSLDSYYEQYF. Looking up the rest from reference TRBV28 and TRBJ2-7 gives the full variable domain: DVKVTQSSRYLVKRTGEKVFLECVQDMDHENMFWYRQDPGLGLRLIYFSYDVKMKEKGDIPEGYSVSREKKERFSLILESASTNQTSMYLCASSLDSYYEQYFGPGTRLTVT.

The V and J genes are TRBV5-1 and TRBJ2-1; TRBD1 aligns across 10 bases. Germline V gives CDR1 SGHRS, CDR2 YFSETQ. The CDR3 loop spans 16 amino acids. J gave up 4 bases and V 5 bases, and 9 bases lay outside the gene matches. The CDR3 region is CASRLSGTGAYNEQFF. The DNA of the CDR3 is TGCGCCAGCAGACTGTCCGGGACAGGGGCGTACAATGAGCAGTTCTTC.

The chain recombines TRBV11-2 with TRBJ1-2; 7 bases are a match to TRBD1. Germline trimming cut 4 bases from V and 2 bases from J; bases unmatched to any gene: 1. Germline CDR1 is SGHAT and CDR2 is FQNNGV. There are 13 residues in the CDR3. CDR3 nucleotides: TGTGCCAGCAGCTGGGGACAGAACTATGGCTACACCTTC. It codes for CASSWGQNYGYTF.

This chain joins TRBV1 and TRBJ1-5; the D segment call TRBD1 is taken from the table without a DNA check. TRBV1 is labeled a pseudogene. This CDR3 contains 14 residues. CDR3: CTSKGPYSNQPQHF. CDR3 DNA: TGCACCAGCAAGGGGCCCTATAGCAATCAGCCCCAGCATTTT.

Here the CDR3 DNA reads TGTGCCAGCAGTGAAGACCGGCACTACTACGAGCAGTACTTC. Translation: CASSEDRHYYEQYF. The V and J genes are TRBV6-1 and TRBJ2-7; D unresolved. The V gene lost 1 base and the J gene lost 3 bases, with 10 bases spanning the gap. Germline V gene data show CDR1 as MNHNS and CDR2 as SASEGT. This CDR3 is 14 amino acids long.

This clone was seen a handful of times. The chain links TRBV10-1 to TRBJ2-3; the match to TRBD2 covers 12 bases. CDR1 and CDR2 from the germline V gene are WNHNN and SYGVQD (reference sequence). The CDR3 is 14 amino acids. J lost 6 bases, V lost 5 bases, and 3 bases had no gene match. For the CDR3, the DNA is TGCGCCAGCAGTCGGACTAGCGGGGTTGATACGCAGTATTTT. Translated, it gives CASSRTSGVDTQYF.

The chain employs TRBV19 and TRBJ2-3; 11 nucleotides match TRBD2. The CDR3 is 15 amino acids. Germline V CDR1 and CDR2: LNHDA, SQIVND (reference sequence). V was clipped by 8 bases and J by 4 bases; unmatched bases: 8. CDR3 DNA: TGTGCCAGTGGATCACTAGCGGGGGTTGCAGATACGCAGTATTTT. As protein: CASGSLAGVADTQYF.

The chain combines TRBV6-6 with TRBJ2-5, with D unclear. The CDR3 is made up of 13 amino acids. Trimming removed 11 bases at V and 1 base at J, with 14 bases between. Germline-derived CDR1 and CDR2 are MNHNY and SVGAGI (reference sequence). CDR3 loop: CASLRGIQETQYF. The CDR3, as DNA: TGTGCCTCCCTCCGAGGTATCCAAGAGACCCAGTACTTC.

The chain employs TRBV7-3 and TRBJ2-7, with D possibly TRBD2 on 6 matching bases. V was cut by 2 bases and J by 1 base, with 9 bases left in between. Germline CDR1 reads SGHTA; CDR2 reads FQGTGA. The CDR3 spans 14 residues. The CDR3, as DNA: TGTGCCAGCAGCTTAGCACGGGAGTCCTACGAGCAGTACTTC. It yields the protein CASSLARESYEQYF.

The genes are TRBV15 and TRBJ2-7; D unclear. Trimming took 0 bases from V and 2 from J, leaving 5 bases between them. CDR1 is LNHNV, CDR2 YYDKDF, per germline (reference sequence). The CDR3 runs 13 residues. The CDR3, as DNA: TGTGCCACCAGCAGAGATAACACCTACGAGCAGTACTTC. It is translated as CATSRDNTYEQYF.

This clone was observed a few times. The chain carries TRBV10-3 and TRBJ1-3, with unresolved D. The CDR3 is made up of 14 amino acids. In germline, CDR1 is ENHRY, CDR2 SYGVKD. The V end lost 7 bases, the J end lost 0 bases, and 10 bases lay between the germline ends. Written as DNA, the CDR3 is TGTGCCATCACGCGCGAGTCCTCTGGAAACACCATATATTTT. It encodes CAITRESSGNTIYF.

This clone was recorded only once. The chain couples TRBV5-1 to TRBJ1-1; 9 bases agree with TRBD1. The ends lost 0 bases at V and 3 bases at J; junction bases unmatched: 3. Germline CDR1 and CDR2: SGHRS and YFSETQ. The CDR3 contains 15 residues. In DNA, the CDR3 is TGCGCCAGCAGCTTGGACAGGGGGCAGGACACTGAAGCTTTCTTT. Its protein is CASSLDRGQDTEAFF.

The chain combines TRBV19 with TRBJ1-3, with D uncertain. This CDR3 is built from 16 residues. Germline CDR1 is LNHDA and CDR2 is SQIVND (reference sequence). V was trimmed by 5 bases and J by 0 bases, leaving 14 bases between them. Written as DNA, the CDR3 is TGTGCCAGTAGTGCGAACCAGGCTACCTCTGGAAACACCATATATTTT. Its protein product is CASSANQATSGNTIYF.